The T cell receptor beta chain under discussion was sequenced for a study of prognosis after radiotherapy for stage I lung cancer (dated by TCRdb to about 2021). Describing the broader study: Over 15 stage I NSCLC patients were enrolled in Nanjing, China, between early 2018 and January 2019. Over 12 cases involved newly diagnosed primary stage I lung tumors, and five involved oligometastatic NSCLC subsequent to surgical resection of the primary tumor. All patients were regarded as medically inoperable, because of comorbidities in about eleven patients and refusal of surgery in about seven patients. Ages in the cohort of 10 to 15 men and more than five women ranged from about 50 to 90 years, with a median of 74. Tumor histology was squamous cell carcinoma in several patients and adenocarcinoma in some 13. SBRT was delivered in 3 to 5 fractions with a biologically effective dose of at least 100 Gy, and image-guided IMRT or VMAT was used for delivery. No patient received concurrent therapy alongside SBRT. Distant metastases were developed by four of the 19 patients after SBRT, at a median of 7 months, whereas no significant progression was observed in the other 15 patients. Peripheral blood TCR beta repertoires were profiled in stage I NSCLC patients before and after stereotactic body radiotherapy, and the repertoires were related to distant failure. The study sequenced around 38 blood samples from 19 patients, one before and one after SBRT per patient.

All patients had node-negative disease on CT and PET/CT, and none had a history of other malignancies or had previously received chemotherapy or radiotherapy. Around 6 milliliters of peripheral venous blood were drawn into EDTA tubes at each of two time points. Ficoll-Paque Plus density-gradient centrifugation was used to isolate PBMCs. Right after collection, samples were kept at -80 degrees C until analysis. The TCR beta CDR3 region was amplified from genomic DNA by two rounds of multiplex PCR. The first PCR round used primers specific to each TRBV and TRBJ gene, and the primer sequences were filed in Chinese patent CN105087789A. Universal primers were used in the second round of PCR. The Roche High Pure PCR Template Preparation Kit was used to extract genomic DNA from the frozen PBMCs. An Illumina HiSeq 3000 was used to sequence the libraries paired-end with 151 bp reads. The authors' pipeline ran thus. CutAdapt was used to remove raw reads lacking the multiplex PCR primer sequences. Using PEAR, the high-quality paired reads were merged into contigs. By alignment to reference sequences, MiXCR assigned TRB V, D and J gene segments to each contig. CDR3 sequences were clustered by base quality and sequence similarity to remove sequencing errors. Diversity was measured as Shannon entropy normalized by the natural log of productive TCR sequence number. To get clonality, Shannon entropy was divided by the natural log of the number of unique clonotypes, and that result was subtracted from one. Using the Youden index from ROC curves, the researchers picked the repertoire-metric cut-offs for progression-free survival, and all analyses were carried out in R 3.5.3. Using fastp at Q25 and MiXCR, TCRdb reprocessed the public reads and kept productive beta chains. Each record represents a unique CDR3 protein, reported with the most common genes and DNA among its rows. The V and J calls here are based on TCRdb, not the publication. Present in this sample are over 20,000 distinct CDR3 sequences, 35% to 45% of which were seen just once. Clones ranked in the top ten supply around 60% of the sample.

Summary of the overall study and its limitations: The study was limited by the small cohort and short follow-up, and independent validation of the study findings is required. None of the reported P values were adjusted for multiple comparisons. Whether the expanded TCR clones were tumor-specific was not determined. After SBRT, the count of unique TCR clones dropped from a median of roughly 10,000 beforehand to nearly 7,000 afterward (Wilcoxon paired P=0.011). TRBV and TRBJ usage frequencies reportedly varied with metastasis status, involving two V genes at baseline and several V and two J genes after SBRT. Post-SBRT Shannon entropy and its change from baseline were lower in patients who developed distant metastases; baseline Shannon entropy was not associated with metastases.

This clonotype was detected ten times or more. The specificity of this receptor is unknown. Per-nucleotide qualities are absent, and no much larger clonotype sits a single base away. The input for sequencing was PBMCs, taken before or after stereotactic body radiation therapy (not recorded which). This TCR was sampled from a donor over 45 with non-small cell lung cancer.

The bases read TGTGCCAGCATCCCCGGTGGAGGGGCTGGCTACACCTTC. Its translation is CASIPGGGAGYTF. Recombination linked TRBV28 to TRBJ1-2, with TRBD1 perhaps the D gene, on 5 matching bases. V and J lose 7 bases and 7 bases, and a span of 16 bases separates them. The germline V gene encodes CDR1 MDHEN and CDR2 SYDVKM. From cysteine to phenylalanine, the CDR3 is 13 amino acids long. Only CDR3 DNA is held: 39 bases, read in frame from base 1.